What follows are 26 T cell receptor beta chains derived from one specimen sequenced in a study of T cells in Graves' hyperthyroidism and ophthalmopathy. Regions amplified from RNA transcripts were the TCR beta CDR3 regions. The HTBI primer set drove a first-round RT-PCR of the TCR CDR3. TCRdb re-derived calls from the multiplex PCR reads in MiXCR, one entry per CDR3 protein. The table lists hundreds of thousands of distinct CDR3 sequences, 45% of them singletons. The sequenced sample consisted of peripheral blood or thyroid tissue (not recorded which). The receptors shown here come from an adult man with Graves' disease, either hyperthyroidism or ophthalmopathy (not recorded which).

The CDR3 bases are TGTGCCAGCAGCTTGTTAATAGCGGGAGCGGAGACCCAGTACTTC. The encoded protein is CASSLLIAGAETQYF. The J gene is TRBJ2-5, the V gene TRBV7-9; 9 positions match TRBD2. The germline CDR1 and CDR2 sequences are SEHNR and FQNEAQ (reference sequence). The CDR3 is 15 residues long. The V gene end was trimmed by 3 bases and the J gene end by 5 bases; junction bases not matched to a gene: 7.

In its sample, this clonotype was seen a few times. This sequence joins TRBV28 and TRBJ1-2; D ambiguous. The CDR3 covers 14 residues. Deletions cut 8 bases from V and 0 bases from J, with 13 bases between. The germline CDR1 and CDR2 sequences are MDHEN and SYDVKM. CDR3 sequence reads: CASLNAGTNYGYTF. The CDR3 nucleotides read TGTGCCAGCCTTAACGCCGGGACTAACTATGGCTACACCTTC.

This clonotype was recorded at least ten times. The rearrangement links TRBV2 to TRBJ1-5, with a tentative D call TRBD1 (5 bases). Trimming removed 5 bases from V and 3 bases from J, with 11 bases in between. The CDR3 extends over 14 amino acids. Germline assignment: CDR1 SNHLY and CDR2 FYNNEI. CDR3: CASSSGRNNQPQHF. In nucleotides, the CDR3 is TGTGCCAGCAGTTCGGGACGGAACAATCAGCCCCAGCATTTT.

The CDR3 coding sequence is TGTGCCACCAGTGATTCTACGGACGGAGCCCATACTTTATCTGGGGCCAACGTCCTGACTTTC. Translating gives CATSDSTDGAHTLSGANVLTF. This rearrangement joins TRBV24-1 to TRBJ2-6; D gene ambiguous. V shed 2 bases and J shed 1 base, with 23 bases lying between them. CDR3 length: 21 residues. The germline gives CDR1 KGHDR, CDR2 SFDVKD.

This clonotype was detected a few times. The V gene is TRBV29-1, the J gene TRBJ2-5; perhaps TRBD2 as D (5 bases). The V gene lost 4 bases and the J gene lost 1 base, with 7 bases spanning the gap. Germline V gene lookup returns CDR1 SQVTM and CDR2 ANQGSEA. CDR3 length: 12 residues. CDR3 in amino acids: CSVGGSQETQYF. As DNA, the CDR3 is TGCAGCGTTGGAGGGTCCCAAGAGACCCAGTACTTC. The whole variable domain, remainder taken from reference TRBV29-1 and TRBJ2-5, is SAVISQKPSRDICQRGTSLTIQCQVDSQVTMMFWYRQQPGQSLTLIATANQGSEATYESGFVIDKFPISRPNLTFSTLTVSNMSPEDSSIYLCSVGGSQETQYFGPGTRLLVL.

In this sample, this clonotype turned up a few times. The chain combines TRBV29-1 with TRBJ1-2; 7 nucleotides align to TRBD1. V trimming: 6 bases; J trimming: 6 bases; junction bases outside the gene matches: 7. The CDR3 loop spans 12 amino acids. The germline gives CDR1 SQVTM, CDR2 ANQGSEA. CDR3 amino acids: CSVKTGFDGYTF. The CDR3 DNA reads as TGCAGCGTCAAGACAGGGTTCGATGGCTACACCTTC.

This clonotype was seen only a few times. The rearrangement uses TRBV24-1 and TRBJ2-3, with D perhaps TRBD2 (5 bases). The CDR3 loop spans 15 amino acids. With 3 bases removed from V and 2 bases from J, the gap between germline ends came to 11 bases. Germline V gene sequence: CDR1 KGHDR, CDR2 SFDVKD. CDR3 in DNA: TGTGCCACCAGTGATGATAAGCGGCTCACAGATACGCAGTATTTT. Its protein is CATSDDKRLTDTQYF.

Of note for this clonotype: One end of the junction varies from germline; a read error may be responsible. The CDR3 DNA follows: TGTGCCACGAAACCAGGGGATAATCGGCCCCAGCATTTT. It specifies CATKPGDNRPQHF. This chain connects TRBV10-3 to TRBJ1-5, with a tentative D call TRBD1 (6 bases). The CDR3 extends over 13 amino acids. Germline V CDR1 and CDR2: ENHRY, SYGVKD.

This clonotype was picked up a small number of times. This rearrangement joins TRBV19 to TRBJ1-5; 8 nucleotides align to TRBD1. Trimming at V came to 8 bases and at J to 4 bases, leaving 16 bases not matched to a gene. The CDR3 is 17 residues long. CDR1 LNHDA and CDR2 SQIVND come from the germline V gene (reference sequence). The CDR3, as DNA: TGTGCCAGTCAGAGAGCTTATGGACAGGGAGGTAATCAGCCCCAGCATTTT. This sequence encodes CASQRAYGQGGNQPQHF. Complete variable domain (other parts from reference TRBV19 and TRBJ1-5): DGGITQSPKYLFRKEGQNVTLSCEQNLNHDAMYWYRQDPGQGLRLIYYSQIVNDFQKGDIAEGYSVSREKKESFPLTVTSAQKNPTAFYLCASQRAYGQGGNQPQHFGDGTRLSIL.

In regard to this clonotype: Given a much more abundant clone one base away, this may be a read error. The rearrangement joins TRBV7-3 to TRBJ1-6; no reliable D call. This CDR3 contains 12 residues. The V gene's germline CDR1 is SGHTA and CDR2 FQGTGA. Between the trimmed V and J ends, which lost 5 bases and 5 bases, there was a span of 4 bases. The CDR3 region is CASSDHNSPLHF. The DNA of the CDR3 is TGTGCCAGCAGCGACCATAATTCACCCCTCCACTTT.

This chain connects TRBV5-4 to TRBJ1-3; D is unclear. V was clipped by 2 bases and J by 8 bases, with 5 bases between them. Germline V CDR1 and CDR2: SGHNT, YYREEE (reference sequence). CDR3 length: 11 amino acids. The CDR3 sequence is CASSLADTIYF. The CDR3 coding sequence is TGTGCCAGCAGCTTAGCGGACACCATATATTTT.

This clonotype has only a few counts. V gene TRBV2 combines with J gene TRBJ1-1, with D unclear. This CDR3 is 13 amino acids long. The germline gives CDR1 SNHLY, CDR2 FYNNEI. Deletions cut 3 bases from V and 0 bases from J, with 5 bases between. CDR3 sequence reads: CASSEAMNTEAFF. The CDR3 bases are TGTGCCAGCAGTGAGGCTATGAACACTGAAGCTTTCTTT.

This sequence joins TRBV5-1 and TRBJ1-3; D uncertain. Germline V gene data show CDR1 as SGHRS and CDR2 as YFSETQ. Trimming left V 0 bases short and J 0 bases short, with 7 bases between. The CDR3 loop spans 15 amino acids. The CDR3 spells CASSLEPISGNTIYF. DNA for the CDR3: TGCGCCAGCAGCTTGGAACCGATCTCTGGAAACACCATATATTTT. The variable domain in full, with the rest retrieved from reference TRBV5-1 and TRBJ1-3, is KAGVTQTPRYLIKTRGQQVTLSCSPISGHRSVSWYQQTPGQGLQFLFEYFSETQRNKGNFPGRFSGRQFSNSRSEMNVSTLELGDSALYLCASSLEPISGNTIYFGEGSWLTVV.

A word on this clonotype: At one boundary the junction diverges from the germline segment, which might be a read error. The chain recombines TRBV10-3 with TRBJ1-2, with D hard to call. Germline-derived CDR1 and CDR2 are ENHRY and SYGVKD. The CDR3 is 16 residues long. CDR3 protein: CASSYSRQAMIYGYTF. As DNA, the CDR3 is TGTGCCAGCAGTTACTCGCGGCAGGCGATGATCTATGGCTACACCTTC.

The V call is TRBV25-1, the J call TRBJ1-5; no definite D call. The CDR3 consists of 13 residues. Per the germline V gene, CDR1 is MGHDK and CDR2 is SYGVNS. Trimming took off 7 bases at V and 1 base at J, with 8 bases between the two ends. The CDR3 sequence is CASTDRSNQPQHF. The CDR3 DNA follows: TGTGCCAGCACCGACCGGAGCAATCAGCCCCAGCATTTT.

This sequence joins TRBV19 and TRBJ2-2, with 11 bases fitting TRBD2. This CDR3 contains 16 residues. Per germline, CDR1 LNHDA and CDR2 SQIVND (reference sequence). The V segment lost 9 bases and the J segment 3 bases; nucleotides outside the gene matches: 9. Here the CDR3 DNA reads TGTGCCAGCAGCTTAGCGGGAGGGTACGACACCGGGGAGCTGTTTTTT. The encoded protein is CASSLAGGYDTGELFF.

This clonotype was seen repeatedly, ten times or more. V gene TRBV20-1 combines with J gene TRBJ1-2; 9 bases fit TRBD1. The trim removed 0 bases at V and 3 bases at J, leaving 5 bases unmatched. The germline V gene encodes CDR1 DFQATT and CDR2 SNEGSKA (reference sequence). The CDR3 is made up of 15 amino acids. The DNA for the CDR3 is TGCAGTGCTAGAGATCAGGGACAGGGACACTATGGCTACACCTTC. It translates to CSARDQGQGHYGYTF.

This clonotype was counted at least ten times. The rearrangement joins TRBV7-9 to TRBJ2-7; D unresolved. Germline CDR1 is SEHNR and CDR2 is FQNEAQ (reference sequence). Trimming cost V 5 bases and J 0 bases, with 17 bases left between them. This CDR3 contains 16 residues. The CDR3: CASSPSSIRDSYEQYF. The CDR3 coding sequence is TGTGCCAGCAGCCCCTCTTCCATACGTGACTCCTACGAGCAGTACTTC.

Turning to this clonotype: At one of its ends the junction is not consistent with the germline gene, which may arise from a read error. The chain joins TRBV19 to TRBJ2-7, with D maybe TRBD2 (5 bases). The germline V gene has CDR1 LNHDA and CDR2 SQIVND (reference sequence). The CDR3 is 13 residues long. CDR3 bases: TGTGCCAGTGGTATAGGTCGGGACTACGAGCAGTACTTC. This sequence encodes CASGIGRDYEQYF.

This chain links TRBV12-3 or TRBV12-4 with TRBJ1-2, with D perhaps matching TRBD1 (5 bases). This CDR3 spans 15 amino acids. The V end lost 6 bases, the J end lost 3 bases, and 17 bases lay between the germline ends. This CDR3 is CASSPAGGGYYGYTF. As DNA, the CDR3 is TGTGCCAGCAGCCCTGCCGGGGGAGGGTACTATGGCTACACCTTC.

Worth noting for this clonotype: A much larger clone lies a single base off, so this may be a read error. This sequence joins TRBV10-3 and TRBJ2-5; D call uncertain. Germline V gene lookup returns CDR1 ENHRY and CDR2 SYGVKD. Between the trimmed V and J ends, which lost 0 bases and 3 bases, there was a span of 11 bases. This CDR3 spans 15 amino acids. Written as DNA, the CDR3 is TGTGCCATCAGTGAGTCGCTGGGGTACGAAGAGACCCAGTACTTC. Protein: CAISESLGYEETQYF.

V gene TRBV29-1 combines with J gene TRBJ1-2; D gene ambiguous. CDR3 length: 11 residues. The ends were cut back, 8 bases at V and 2 bases at J, with 9 bases in the middle. Germline CDR1 SQVTM, CDR2 ANQGSEA. The CDR3 nucleotides are TGCAGCATGACGGGGAACTATGGCTACACCTTC. Encoded protein: CSMTGNYGYTF.

With respect to this clonotype: A read error is possible here, since a much larger clone lies one base away. The chain joins TRBV2 to TRBJ1-5; D not certain. CDR1 and CDR2 from the germline V gene are SNHLY and FYNNEI. This CDR3 is 13 amino acids long. In DNA form, the CDR3 reads TGTGCCAGCAGTTTAGCGGATCATCACCCCCAGCATTTT. It encodes CASSLADHHPQHF.

Only a few counts were recorded for this clonotype. This chain joins TRBV6-5 and TRBJ1-4, with a tentative D call TRBD1 (6 bases). This CDR3 region has 14 residues. In germline, CDR1 is MNHEY, CDR2 SVGAGI. V lost 6 bases, J lost 7 bases, and 15 bases lay in between. CDR3 DNA: TGTGCCAGCAGCGAACCTACAGGGTTTGAAAAACTGTTTTTT. Translating it yields CASSEPTGFEKLFF.

Written as DNA, the CDR3 is TGTGCCAGCAGTGAAGATCCAGGGGTCTCATATGGCTACACCTTC. Protein product: CASSEDPGVSYGYTF. The rearrangement joins TRBV2 to TRBJ1-2, with D possibly TRBD1 on 6 matching bases. This CDR3 has 15 amino acids. Germline V lookup: CDR1 SNHLY, CDR2 FYNNEI. The germline V and J ends were trimmed by 1 base and 5 bases, with 14 bases remaining between them.

In this sample, this clonotype turned up many times. The rearrangement uses TRBV9 and TRBJ1-5, with a tentative D call TRBD1 (6 bases). Germline V gene data show CDR1 as SGDLS and CDR2 as YYNGEE. The CDR3 extends over 13 amino acids. V was clipped by 4 bases and J by 5 bases, with 10 bases between them. The CDR3 loop is CASSKDSDQPQHF. The CDR3 DNA is TGTGCCAGCAGCAAGGACAGCGATCAGCCCCAGCATTTT.